These T cell receptor beta chains were read from a single sample in a study of cytomegalovirus exposure and HLA in healthy donors. The data were produced by immunoSEQ multiplex PCR, yet TCRdb's version contains in-frame clones alone and is incomplete. Of 140,000 or so clones listed, 60% to 80% are singletons. The sample comprised PBMCs. These receptors originate from a woman aged 25 to 39 in good health and CMV-seronegative. The CDR3 runs from the conserved cysteine through the conserved F or W. The D gene is left open where the match is weak. Only some rows state a clone size, as once, few, many or a class for expanded clones.

j_gene | d_gene | v_gene | abundance | CDR3aa | CDR3nt
TRBJ1-1 | TRBD1 | TRBV27 | - | CASSHPGQLNTEAFF | TGTGCCAGCAGCCACCCGGGACAGTTGAACACTGAAGCTTTCTTT
TRBJ2-5 | TRBD1 | TRBV2 | - | CASSGDRGPVETQYF | TGTGCCAGCAGTGGTGACAGGGGGCCCGTGGAGACCCAGTACTTC
TRBJ1-2 | - | TRBV6-1 | - | CASSEARGHSLYGYTF | TGTGCCAGCAGTGAAGCCCGAGGACATTCCCTCTATGGCTACACCTTC
TRBJ2-7 | - | TRBV6-5 | - | CASSLGGSTYEQYF | TGTGCCAGCAGTTTGGGGGGAAGCACGTACGAGCAGTACTTC
TRBJ2-2 | TRBD1 | TRBV10-3 | - | CAISDIGQATGELFF | TGTGCCATCAGTGACATTGGACAGGCCACCGGGGAGCTGTTTTTT
TRBJ1-1 | TRBD1 | TRBV10-3 | - | CAISVTGEGNTEAFF | TGTGCCATCAGCGTGACAGGGGAGGGGAACACTGAAGCTTTCTTT
TRBJ2-5 | TRBD2 | TRBV9 | - | CASSVEAAGGVERETQYF | TGTGCCAGCAGCGTAGAGGCGGCGGGGGGGGTGGAGCGAGAGACCCAGTACTTC
TRBJ2-1 | - | TRBV19 | few | CASTSSTGRNEQFF | TGTGCCAGTACCTCCTCGACAGGGAGGAATGAGCAGTTCTTC
TRBJ2-2 | - | TRBV19 | few | CASSIKLFSGELFF | TGTGCCAGTAGTATAAAACTGTTCTCCGGGGAGCTGTTTTTT
TRBJ1-3 | - | TRBV5-4 | - | CASSSGVASGNTIYF | TGTGCCAGCAGTTCAGGGGTTGCTTCTGGAAACACCATATATTTT
TRBJ2-7 | - | TRBV27 | - | CASSSLQGGGQYF | TGTGCCAGCAGTTCACTTCAGGGGGGAGGGCAGTACTTC
TRBJ1-4 | - | TRBV5-1 | - | CASSLSGGNEKLFF | TGCGCCAGCAGCTTGTCGGGGGGCAATGAAAAACTGTTTTTT
TRBJ1-2 | - | TRBV28 | - | CASSTDEGLNYGYTF | TGTGCCAGCAGTACAGACGAGGGACTTAACTATGGCTACACCTTC
TRBJ2-7 | TRBD1 | TRBV9 | - | CASSVGGQASYEQYF | TGTGCCAGCAGCGTAGGTGGACAGGCCTCCTACGAGCAGTACTTC
TRBJ1-2 | - | TRBV5-1 | - | CASTQWGDGYTF | TGCGCCAGCACCCAGTGGGGGGATGGCTACACCTTC
TRBJ1-2 | - | TRBV2 | - | CASSGRTEALYGYTF | TGTGCCAGCAGTGGCCGGACGGAGGCTCTCTATGGCTACACCTTC
TRBJ2-1 | - | TRBV5-1 | few | CASSTGQHNEQFF | TGCGCCAGCAGCACGGGACAACACAATGAGCAGTTCTTC
TRBJ2-7 | - | TRBV5-6 | - | CASSSGDSSYEQYF | TGTGCCAGCAGCTCGGGGGACAGCTCCTACGAGCAGTACTTC